This TCR beta chain was obtained from a study of blood T cell repertoires in COVID-19. The wider study: Acute-phase and convalescent COVID-19 samples originated in the United States, Italy and Spain. T cells, B-cell-depleted T cells, or PBMCs provided the cDNA or gDNA that served as material.

Original processing notes: Estimation of nucleated cell counts was performed using reference gene primer amplification. Generated by immunoSEQ multiplex PCR, the TCRdb table keeps only in-frame clones and is missing some. The V and J calls and clone size are taken from that table; D and trimming were inferred from the DNA. The sample carries just under 90,000 clones, more than 70% recorded once. The specimen sequenced was peripheral blood. This TCR derives from an elderly woman with acute or convalescent COVID-19.

CDR3 amino acids: CASSPLGAGANVLTF. The CDR3 DNA sequence: TGTGCCAGCAGTCCCCTCGGGGCTGGGGCCAACGTCCTGACTTTC. The gene calls are TRBV27 and TRBJ2-6, with D perhaps TRBD2 (5 bases). V lost 5 bases and J lost 2, with 10 bases in between. This CDR3 spans 15 amino acids. Germline CDR1 and CDR2: MNHEY and SMNVEV (reference sequence).